These T cell receptor beta chains were read from a single sample in a study of shared T cell receptors in the human thymus. Profiling relied on immunoSEQ multiplex PCR, and the TCRdb table lists in-frame clones only, not all of them. This table holds hundreds of thousands of clones, approximately 83% found once. The same data also contributed to another study, on human thymus T cells.

The sample taken for sequencing was thymocytes. These receptors were obtained from a girl less than two years old with a congenital heart defect. CDR3s include the opening cysteine and the closing phenylalanine or tryptophan. A D gene is named only where the DNA matches it firmly. Clone size, where shown, is once, few, many, or a class for clones that have expanded.

D gene: .; clone size: .; V gene: TRBV4-3; J gene: TRBJ1-6; CDR3 length: 16; CDR3 protein: CASSQGPSSYNSPLHF; CDR3 DNA: TGCGCCAGCAGCCAAGGTCCTAGCTCCTATAATTCACCCCTCCACTTT
D gene: TRBD1; clone size: .; V gene: TRBV7-6; J gene: TRBJ1-2; CDR3 length: 17; CDR3 protein: CASSLGQNSGFGHGYTF; CDR3 DNA: TGTGCCAGCAGCTTGGGACAGAATTCAGGGTTCGGTCATGGCTACACCTTC
D gene: .; clone size: once; V gene: TRBV11-2; J gene: TRBJ1-2; CDR3 length: 12; CDR3 protein: CASGDTHYGYTF; CDR3 DNA: TGTGCCAGCGGGGACACCCACTATGGCTACACCTTC
D gene: TRBD1; clone size: .; V gene: TRBV27; J gene: TRBJ1-4; CDR3 length: 19; CDR3 protein: CASRSTTGGVAPTNEKLFF; CDR3 DNA: TGTGCCAGCAGATCCACCACAGGGGGAGTCGCTCCAACTAATGAAAAACTGTTTTTT
D gene: .; clone size: .; V gene: TRBV9; J gene: TRBJ1-2; CDR3 length: 19; CDR3 protein: CASSVSVRAGEEGRYGYTF; CDR3 DNA: TGTGCCAGCAGCGTCTCAGTCCGGGCAGGGGAAGAGGGTCGGTATGGCTACACCTTC
D gene: .; clone size: .; V gene: TRBV2; J gene: TRBJ1-1; CDR3 length: 15; CDR3 protein: CASGGGGLEGTEAFF; CDR3 DNA: TGTGCCAGCGGGGGAGGGGGTTTGGAGGGGACTGAAGCTTTCTTT
D gene: .; clone size: .; V gene: TRBV15; J gene: TRBJ1-5; CDR3 length: 19; CDR3 protein: CATSSHPPGQVDSNQPQHF; CDR3 DNA: TGTGCCACCAGCTCGCACCCCCCGGGACAAGTCGATAGCAATCAGCCCCAGCATTTT
D gene: .; clone size: .; V gene: TRBV4-1; J gene: TRBJ1-1; CDR3 length: 14; CDR3 protein: CASSQASLSGEAFF; CDR3 DNA: TGCGCCAGCAGCCAAGCGTCGCTAAGCGGTGAAGCTTTCTTT
D gene: TRBD1; clone size: .; V gene: TRBV2; J gene: TRBJ1-1; CDR3 length: 14; CDR3 protein: CASRADRERTEAFF; CDR3 DNA: TGTGCCAGCAGGGCGGACAGGGAGAGGACTGAAGCTTTCTTT
D gene: TRBD1; clone size: few; V gene: TRBV7-2; J gene: TRBJ1-5; CDR3 length: 16; CDR3 protein: CASSLTGGAFEQPQHF; CDR3 DNA: TGTGCCAGCAGCTTGACAGGGGGCGCCTTTGAACAGCCCCAGCATTTT
D gene: .; clone size: .; V gene: TRBV6-1; J gene: TRBJ1-1; CDR3 length: 17; CDR3 protein: CASSEGGAEIPNTEAFF; CDR3 DNA: TGTGCCAGCAGTGAGGGGGGTGCAGAAATTCCGAACACTGAAGCTTTCTTT
D gene: .; clone size: few; V gene: TRBV6-5; J gene: TRBJ1-4; CDR3 length: 16; CDR3 protein: CASSYSIRGTNEKLFF; CDR3 DNA: TGTGCCAGCAGTTACTCGATTCGGGGAACTAATGAAAAACTGTTTTTT
D gene: TRBD2; clone size: .; V gene: TRBV5-1; J gene: TRBJ2-2; CDR3 length: 16; CDR3 protein: CASSPGLAANTGELFF; CDR3 DNA: TGCGCCAGCAGCCCGGGACTAGCCGCGAACACCGGGGAGCTGTTTTTT
D gene: .; clone size: .; V gene: TRBV10-1; J gene: TRBJ1-1; CDR3 length: 17; CDR3 protein: CASSESLTEQGNTEAFF; CDR3 DNA: TGCGCCAGCAGTGAGTCACTAACAGAACAGGGAAACACTGAAGCTTTCTTT
D gene: .; clone size: once; V gene: TRBV6-5; J gene: TRBJ1-6; CDR3 length: 15; CDR3 protein: CASSHGGGDNSPLHF; CDR3 DNA: TGTGCCAGCAGCCACGGGGGTGGCGATAATTCACCCCTCCACTTT
D gene: .; clone size: once; V gene: TRBV5-1; J gene: TRBJ1-1; CDR3 length: 16; CDR3 protein: CASSSRLDRMNTEAFF; CDR3 DNA: TGCGCCAGCAGCTCGCGGCTAGATCGTATGAACACTGAAGCTTTCTTT
D gene: .; clone size: .; V gene: TRBV18; J gene: TRBJ2-3; CDR3 length: 17; CDR3 protein: CASSPPDSKWFTDTQYF; CDR3 DNA: TGTGCCAGCTCACCACCGGACTCCAAATGGTTCACAGATACGCAGTATTTT
D gene: TRBD1; clone size: .; V gene: TRBV5-1; J gene: TRBJ1-4; CDR3 length: 15; CDR3 protein: CASSLGGTGDEKLFF; CDR3 DNA: TGCGCCAGCAGCTTGGGTGGGACAGGGGATGAAAAACTGTTTTTT
D gene: TRBD2; clone size: .; V gene: TRBV6-1; J gene: TRBJ2-1; CDR3 length: 19; CDR3 protein: CASSELVPSGGGGYNEQFF; CDR3 DNA: TGTGCCAGCAGTGAATTGGTGCCTAGCGGGGGAGGAGGGTACAATGAGCAGTTCTTC
D gene: .; clone size: .; V gene: TRBV15; J gene: TRBJ2-7; CDR3 length: 16; CDR3 protein: CATSRGTRTVAHEQYF; CDR3 DNA: TGTGCCACCAGCAGAGGTACTCGGACAGTTGCCCACGAGCAGTACTTC
D gene: .; clone size: .; V gene: TRBV27; J gene: TRBJ1-1; CDR3 length: 15; CDR3 protein: CASSLTDPSNTEAFF; CDR3 DNA: TGTGCCAGCAGTTTGACAGACCCTTCGAACACTGAAGCTTTCTTT
D gene: .; clone size: .; V gene: TRBV7-9; J gene: TRBJ2-2; CDR3 length: 17; CDR3 protein: CASSLPRRGSSTGELFF; CDR3 DNA: TGTGCCAGCAGTCTACCCCGGAGAGGGTCGAGCACCGGGGAGCTGTTTTTT
D gene: TRBD1; clone size: .; V gene: TRBV11-2; J gene: TRBJ2-3; CDR3 length: 17; CDR3 protein: CASSLGTGAFYTDTQYF; CDR3 DNA: TGTGCCAGCAGCTTAGGGACAGGGGCCTTCTACACAGATACGCAGTATTTT
D gene: .; clone size: .; V gene: TRBV5-8; J gene: TRBJ2-3; CDR3 length: 17; CDR3 protein: CASSLRTSLGCTDTQYF; CDR3 DNA: TGTGCCAGCAGCTTAAGGACATCCCTCGGGTGCACAGATACGCAGTATTTT
D gene: .; clone size: once; V gene: TRBV2; J gene: TRBJ1-5; CDR3 length: 15; CDR3 protein: CASSAPPQQAQPQHF; CDR3 DNA: TGTGCCAGCAGTGCCCCCCCCCAACAGGCTCAGCCCCAGCATTTT
D gene: .; clone size: .; V gene: TRBV27; J gene: TRBJ1-1; CDR3 length: 15; CDR3 protein: CASSRGTPMNTEAFF; CDR3 DNA: TGTGCCAGCAGTAGGGGAACACCAATGAACACTGAAGCTTTCTTT
D gene: .; clone size: .; V gene: TRBV29-1; J gene: TRBJ2-7; CDR3 length: 14; CDR3 protein: CSVVGTGGAYEQYF; CDR3 DNA: TGCAGCGTTGTGGGTACGGGGGGCGCCTACGAGCAGTACTTC